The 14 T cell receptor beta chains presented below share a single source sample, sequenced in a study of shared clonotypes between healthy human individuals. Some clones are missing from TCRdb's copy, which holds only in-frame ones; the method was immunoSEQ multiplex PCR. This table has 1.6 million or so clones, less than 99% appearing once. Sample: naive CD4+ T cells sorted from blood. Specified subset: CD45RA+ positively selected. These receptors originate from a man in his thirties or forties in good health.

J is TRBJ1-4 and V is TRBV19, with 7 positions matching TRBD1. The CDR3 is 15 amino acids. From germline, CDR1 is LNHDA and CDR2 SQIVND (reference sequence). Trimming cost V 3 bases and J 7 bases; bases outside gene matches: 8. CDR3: CASSISTGRLEKLFF. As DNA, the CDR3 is TGTGCCAGTAGTATTTCGACAGGGCGTCTTGAAAAACTGTTTTTT.

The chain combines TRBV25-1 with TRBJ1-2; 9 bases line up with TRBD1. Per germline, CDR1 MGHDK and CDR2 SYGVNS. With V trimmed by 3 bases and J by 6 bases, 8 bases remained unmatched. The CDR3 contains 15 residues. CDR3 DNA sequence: TGTGCCAGCAGTGATCCGGGACAGGGAACTAATGGCTACACCTTC. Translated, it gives CASSDPGQGTNGYTF.

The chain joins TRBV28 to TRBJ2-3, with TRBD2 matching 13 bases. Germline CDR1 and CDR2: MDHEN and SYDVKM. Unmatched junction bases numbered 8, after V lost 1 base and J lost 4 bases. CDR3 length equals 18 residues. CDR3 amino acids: CASSLSPWTSGSADTQYF. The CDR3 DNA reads TGTGCCAGCAGTTTATCCCCTTGGACTAGCGGGAGTGCAGATACGCAGTATTTT.

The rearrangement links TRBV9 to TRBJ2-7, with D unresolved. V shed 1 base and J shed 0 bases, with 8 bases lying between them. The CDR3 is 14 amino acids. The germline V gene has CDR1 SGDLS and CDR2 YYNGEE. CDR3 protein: CASSVSPTSYEQYF. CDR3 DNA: TGTGCCAGCAGCGTATCCCCAACCTCCTACGAGCAGTACTTC.

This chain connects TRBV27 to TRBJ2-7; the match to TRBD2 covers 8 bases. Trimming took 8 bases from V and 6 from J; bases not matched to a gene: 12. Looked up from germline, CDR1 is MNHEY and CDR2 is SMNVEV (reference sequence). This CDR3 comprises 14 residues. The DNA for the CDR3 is TGTGCCAGCTCTGGGACTAGTAAATATCGCGAGCAGTACTTC. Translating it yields CASSGTSKYREQYF.

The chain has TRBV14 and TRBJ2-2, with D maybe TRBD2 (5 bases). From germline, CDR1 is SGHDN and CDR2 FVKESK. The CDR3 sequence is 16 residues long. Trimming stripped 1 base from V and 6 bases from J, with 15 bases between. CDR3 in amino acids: CASSQVGGRWAGELFF. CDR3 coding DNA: TGTGCCAGCAGCCAAGTAGGAGGAAGATGGGCCGGGGAGCTGTTTTTT.

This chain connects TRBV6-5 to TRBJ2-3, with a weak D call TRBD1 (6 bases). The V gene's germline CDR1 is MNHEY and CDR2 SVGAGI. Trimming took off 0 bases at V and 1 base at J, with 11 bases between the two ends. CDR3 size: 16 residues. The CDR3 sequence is CASSYSGRGGTDTQYF. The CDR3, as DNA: TGTGCCAGCAGTTACTCGGGCAGGGGAGGCACAGATACGCAGTATTTT.

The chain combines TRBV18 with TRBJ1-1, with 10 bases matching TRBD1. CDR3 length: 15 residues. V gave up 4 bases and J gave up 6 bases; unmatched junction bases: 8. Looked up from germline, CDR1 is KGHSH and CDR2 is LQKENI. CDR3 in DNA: TGTGCCAGCTCACGGGGGACAGGGGAAAGAGCTGAAGCTTTCTTT. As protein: CASSRGTGERAEAFF. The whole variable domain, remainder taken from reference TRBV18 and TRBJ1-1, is NAGVMQNPRHLVRRRGQEARLRCSPMKGHSHVYWYRQLPEEGLKFMVYLQKENIIDESGMPKERFSAEFPKEGPSILRIQQVVRGDSAAYFCASSRGTGERAEAFFGQGTRLTVV.

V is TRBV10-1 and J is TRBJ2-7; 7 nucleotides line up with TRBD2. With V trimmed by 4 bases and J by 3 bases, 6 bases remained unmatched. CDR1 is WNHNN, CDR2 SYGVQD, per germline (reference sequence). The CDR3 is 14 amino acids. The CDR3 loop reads CASSGREPSYEQYF. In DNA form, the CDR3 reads TGCGCCAGCAGTGGGCGGGAGCCAAGCTACGAGCAGTACTTC.

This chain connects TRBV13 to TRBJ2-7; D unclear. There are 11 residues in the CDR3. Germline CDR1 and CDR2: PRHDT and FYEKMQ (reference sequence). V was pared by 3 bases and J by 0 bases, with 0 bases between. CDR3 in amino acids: CASSFSYEQYF. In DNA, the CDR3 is TGTGCCAGCAGCTTCTCCTACGAGCAGTACTTC.

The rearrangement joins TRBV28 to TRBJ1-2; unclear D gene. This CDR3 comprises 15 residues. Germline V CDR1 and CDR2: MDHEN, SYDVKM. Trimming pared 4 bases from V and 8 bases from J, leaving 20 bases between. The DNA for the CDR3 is TGTGCCAGCAGTTCCCCTGGTTTTGCCATCGGAGGCTACACCTTC. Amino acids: CASSSPGFAIGGYTF.

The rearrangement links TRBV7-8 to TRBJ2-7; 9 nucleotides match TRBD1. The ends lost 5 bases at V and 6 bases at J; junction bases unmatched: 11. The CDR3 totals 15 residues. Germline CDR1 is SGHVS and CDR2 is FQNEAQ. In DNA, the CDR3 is TGTGCCAGCAGCCCCAAGACAGGGGGTAGTACCGAGCAGTACTTC. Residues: CASSPKTGGSTEQYF.

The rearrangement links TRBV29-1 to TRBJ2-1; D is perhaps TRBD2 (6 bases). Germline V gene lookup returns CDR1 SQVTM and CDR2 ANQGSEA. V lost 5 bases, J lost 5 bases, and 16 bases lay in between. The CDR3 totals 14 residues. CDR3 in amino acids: CSVTLGRGNNEQFF. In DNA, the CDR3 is TGCAGCGTTACTCTCGGGAGAGGAAACAATGAGCAGTTCTTC.

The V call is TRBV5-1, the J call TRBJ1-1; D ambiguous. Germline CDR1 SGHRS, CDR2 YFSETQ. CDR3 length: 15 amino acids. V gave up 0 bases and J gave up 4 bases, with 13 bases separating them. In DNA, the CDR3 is TGCGCCAGCAGCTTGGTCCCAGAAGAAAGCACTGAAGCTTTCTTT. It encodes CASSLVPEESTEAFF.